This is a list of T cell receptor beta chains from one sample in a study of monozygotic twins with cystic fibrosis. Some clones are missing from TCRdb's copy, which holds only in-frame ones; the method was immunoSEQ multiplex PCR. The sample consists of 32,000 or so clones, around 90% of them appearing once. The specimen sequenced was blood. These receptors all stem from a girl aged 2-10 years with cystic fibrosis. CDR3s include the opening cysteine and the closing phenylalanine or tryptophan. Fields, in order: clone size, J gene, V gene, D gene, CDR3 protein, CDR3 DNA. A D gene is named only where the DNA matches it firmly. Size is stated for part of the rows, as once, few or many counts, or as a class when the clone is expanded.

NA,TRBJ1-1,TRBV2,NA,CASSINTQGGNTEAFF,TGTGCCAGCAGTATAAACACACAGGGTGGAAACACTGAAGCTTTCTTT
NA,TRBJ2-5,TRBV30,NA,CAWSEGSQETQYF,TGTGCCTGGAGTGAGGGCAGCCAAGAGACCCAGTACTTC
NA,TRBJ1-2,TRBV7-8,NA,CASSFDPSTDPQLANYGYTF,TGTGCCAGCAGCTTCGACCCGTCTACGGACCCCCAGTTGGCTAACTATGGCTACACCTTC
NA,TRBJ2-3,TRBV7-8,NA,CASSLGTDTQYF,TGTGCCAGCAGCTTAGGCACAGATACGCAGTATTTT
NA,TRBJ1-1,TRBV7-9,TRBD1,CASSSHPRGRGNTEAFF,TGTGCCAGCAGCTCTCACCCTAGGGGGCGCGGGAACACTGAAGCTTTCTTT
NA,TRBJ2-7,TRBV18,TRBD2,CASSSRTSGAYEQYF,TGTGCCAGCTCATCACGGACTAGCGGAGCATACGAGCAGTACTTC
NA,TRBJ2-1,TRBV7-3,TRBD2,CASSLYGRAESEQFF,TGTGCCAGCAGCTTATACGGGAGGGCCGAAAGTGAGCAGTTCTTC
NA,TRBJ1-4,TRBV5-5,NA,CASSRRPTLDGYEKLFF,TGTGCCAGCAGCCGCCGGCCCACGCTGGATGGTTATGAAAAACTGTTTTTT
NA,TRBJ1-4,TRBV5-4,TRBD1,CASSSGGRGEKLFF,TGTGCCAGCAGCTCAGGGGGCAGGGGTGAAAAACTGTTTTTT
NA,TRBJ2-2,TRBV6-1,NA,CASSWRSFTGELFF,TGTGCCAGCAGTTGGAGAAGTTTCACCGGGGAGCTGTTTTTT
NA,TRBJ1-3,TRBV4-1,NA,CASSSLGLHSGNTIYF,TGCGCCAGCAGCTCCCTGGGGCTTCACTCTGGAAACACCATATATTTT
once,TRBJ2-4,TRBV11-2,NA,CASSPEFGALLAKNIQYF,TGTGCCAGCAGCCCGGAGTTTGGAGCTCTACTAGCCAAAAACATTCAGTACTTC
NA,TRBJ2-2,TRBV2,TRBD2,CASSEGLAATGELFF,TGTGCCAGCAGTGAAGGGCTAGCGGCCACCGGGGAGCTGTTTTTT
NA,TRBJ1-1,TRBV7-2,NA,CASSLMGGLVREAFF,TGTGCCAGCAGCCTGATGGGAGGATTGGTTCGTGAAGCTTTCTTT
NA,TRBJ1-2,TRBV5-6,NA,CASSGGRGQIPVSGYTF,TGTGCCAGCAGCGGTGGCAGGGGACAAATCCCAGTAAGTGGCTACACCTTC
NA,TRBJ2-3,TRBV2,TRBD1,CASSGGPTGGITDTQYF,TGTGCCAGCAGTGGGGGCCCCACAGGGGGAATAACAGATACGCAGTATTTT
NA,TRBJ1-1,TRBV19,NA,CASSIASMNTEAFF,TGTGCCAGTAGTATAGCCAGCATGAACACTGAAGCTTTCTTT
NA,TRBJ2-5,TRBV5-6,NA,CASRTLRTRTDGGETQYF,TGTGCCAGCAGGACCCTGAGAACCCGGACGGACGGAGGGGAGACCCAGTACTTC
once,TRBJ2-4,TRBV5-4,NA,CASSEDNKNIQYF,TGTGCCAGCAGCGAGGACAACAAAAACATTCAGTACTTC
NA,TRBJ2-1,TRBV5-1,NA,CASSLSGAIHNEQFF,TGCGCCAGCAGCTTGTCGGGGGCTATCCACAATGAGCAGTTCTTC
NA,TRBJ2-7,TRBV7-9,NA,CASSLTSYEQYF,TGTGCCAGCAGCTTGACGAGCTACGAGCAGTACTTC
NA,TRBJ2-1,TRBV4-1,NA,CASSWTRFVRKGPNNNEQFF,TGCGCCAGCAGCTGGACCCGGTTCGTCCGAAAGGGTCCGAACAACAATGAGCAGTTCTTC
NA,TRBJ2-3,TRBV7-2,TRBD1,CASSLEGGQPPGYTDTQYF,TGTGCCAGCAGCTTAGAAGGGGGACAGCCGCCGGGGTACACAGATACGCAGTATTTT
once,TRBJ1-2,TRBV2,NA,CASTPPGGSLYYGYTF,TGTGCCAGCACCCCCCCGGGGGGATCCCTCTACTATGGCTACACCTTC
NA,TRBJ2-3,TRBV5-4,TRBD1,CASSPFGQGGTDTQYF,TGTGCCAGCAGCCCCTTTGGACAGGGTGGCACAGATACGCAGTATTTT
NA,TRBJ1-4,TRBV30,NA,CAYLGAPTNEKLFF,TGTGCCTACCTAGGGGCGCCAACTAATGAAAAACTGTTTTTT
NA,TRBJ1-2,TRBV5-1,TRBD1,CASSLGDRPSYGYTF,TGCGCCAGCAGCTTGGGGGACAGGCCAAGCTATGGCTACACCTTC
NA,TRBJ2-1,TRBV7-9,NA,CASRRGDEQFF,TGTGCCAGCAGAAGGGGGGATGAGCAGTTCTTC
NA,TRBJ1-2,TRBV7-9,TRBD1,CASSFSGQGAYGYTF,TGTGCCAGCAGCTTCTCTGGACAGGGGGCCTATGGCTACACCTTC
once,TRBJ1-1,TRBV5-1,TRBD1,CASSLLKGARTEAFF,TGCGCCAGCAGCTTGTTAAAGGGGGCGCGGACTGAAGCTTTCTTT
NA,TRBJ1-4,TRBV4-2,TRBD1,CASSQARQGNEKLFF,TGTGCCAGCAGCCAGGCCAGACAGGGTAATGAAAAACTGTTTTTT
NA,TRBJ1-1,TRBV29-1,NA,CSVGTALNTEAFF,TGCAGCGTTGGAACGGCCTTGAACACTGAAGCTTTCTTT
NA,TRBJ2-3,TRBV27,NA,CASSSRGPLPGSTDTQYF,TGTGCCAGCAGTTCCCGGGGCCCTCTCCCCGGCAGCACAGATACGCAGTATTTT
NA,TRBJ2-7,TRBV5-1,TRBD1,CASSLGTGGLYEQYF,TGCGCCAGCAGCTTAGGGACAGGAGGCTTGTACGAGCAGTACTTC
NA,TRBJ2-7,TRBV28,NA,CASNTGYEQYF,TGTGCCAGCAACACAGGCTACGAGCAGTACTTC
few,TRBJ1-1,TRBV19,NA,CATREGWTEAFF,TGTGCCACCCGGGAGGGGTGGACTGAAGCTTTCTTT
NA,TRBJ1-6,TRBV6-6,NA,CASSYPPRGRGSPLHF,TGTGCCAGCAGTTACCCCCCGCGGGGGCGGGGTTCACCCCTCCACTTT
NA,TRBJ2-7,TRBV29-1,TRBD1,CSVPGQGGEQYF,TGCAGCGTTCCCGGACAGGGGGGGGAGCAGTACTTC
NA,TRBJ2-5,TRBV5-1,NA,CASRQGLQETQYF,TGCGCCAGCAGACAGGGACTCCAAGAGACCCAGTACTTC
NA,TRBJ2-1,TRBV30,NA,CAWSVSVATTIASEQFF,TGTGCCTGGAGTGTATCGGTGGCCACTACAATAGCGTCTGAGCAGTTCTTC
few,TRBJ1-1,TRBV4-3,TRBD1,CASSQGTPGQGGTEAFF,TGCGCCAGCAGCCAAGGTACTCCGGGACAGGGAGGGACTGAAGCTTTCTTT